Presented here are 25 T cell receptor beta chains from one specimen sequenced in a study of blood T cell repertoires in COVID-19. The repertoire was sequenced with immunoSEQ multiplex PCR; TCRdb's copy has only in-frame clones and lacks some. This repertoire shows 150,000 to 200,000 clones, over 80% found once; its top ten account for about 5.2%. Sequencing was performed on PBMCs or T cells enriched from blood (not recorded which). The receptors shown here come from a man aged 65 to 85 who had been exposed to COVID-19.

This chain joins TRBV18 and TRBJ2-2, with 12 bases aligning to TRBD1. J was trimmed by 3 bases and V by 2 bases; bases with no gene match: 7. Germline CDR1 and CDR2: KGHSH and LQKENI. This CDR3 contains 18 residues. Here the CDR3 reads CASSPWRDRGRYTGELFF. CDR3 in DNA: TGTGCCAGCTCACCATGGAGGGACAGGGGGCGTTACACCGGGGAGCTGTTTTTT.

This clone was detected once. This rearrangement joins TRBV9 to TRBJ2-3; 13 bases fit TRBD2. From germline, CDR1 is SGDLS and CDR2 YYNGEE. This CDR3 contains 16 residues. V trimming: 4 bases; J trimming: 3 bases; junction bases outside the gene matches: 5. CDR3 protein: CASSPRTSGSTDTQYF. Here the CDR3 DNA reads TGTGCCAGCAGCCCCCGGACTAGCGGGAGTACAGATACGCAGTATTTT.

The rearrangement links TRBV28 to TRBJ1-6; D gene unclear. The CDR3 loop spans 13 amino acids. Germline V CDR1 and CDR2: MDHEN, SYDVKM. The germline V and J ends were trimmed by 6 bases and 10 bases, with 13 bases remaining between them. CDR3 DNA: TGTGCCAGCAGCCTCTTGGCGGGCTCACCCCTCCACTTT. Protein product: CASSLLAGSPLHF.

CDR3 protein: CASRGGQGSNEKLFF. CDR3 DNA sequence: TGTGCCAGTAGGGGAGGACAGGGCAGCAATGAAAAACTGTTTTTT. The rearrangement links TRBV19 to TRBJ1-4, with 8 bases aligning to TRBD1. Germline CDR1 reads LNHDA; CDR2 reads SQIVND (reference sequence). Trimming took 6 bases from V and 5 from J; bases not matched to a gene: 8. CDR3 size: 15 residues. The full variable domain, with the rest looked up from reference TRBV19 and TRBJ1-4, is DGGITQSPKYLFRKEGQNVTLSCEQNLNHDAMYWYRQDPGQGLRLIYYSQIVNDFQKGDIAEGYSVSREKKESFPLTVTSAQKNPTAFYLCASRGGQGSNEKLFFGSGTQLSVL.

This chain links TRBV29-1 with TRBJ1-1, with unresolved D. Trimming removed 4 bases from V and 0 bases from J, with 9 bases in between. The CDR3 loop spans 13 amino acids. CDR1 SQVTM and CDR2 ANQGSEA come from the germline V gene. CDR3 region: CSVVPRLNTEAFF. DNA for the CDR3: TGCAGCGTTGTACCCAGATTGAACACTGAAGCTTTCTTT.

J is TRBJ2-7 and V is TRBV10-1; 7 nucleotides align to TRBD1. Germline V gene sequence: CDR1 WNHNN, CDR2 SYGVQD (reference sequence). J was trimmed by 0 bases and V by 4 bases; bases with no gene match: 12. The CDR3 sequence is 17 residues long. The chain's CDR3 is CASSGDSLPISSYEQYF. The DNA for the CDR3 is TGCGCCAGCAGTGGGGACAGCCTACCGATTAGCTCCTACGAGCAGTACTTC.

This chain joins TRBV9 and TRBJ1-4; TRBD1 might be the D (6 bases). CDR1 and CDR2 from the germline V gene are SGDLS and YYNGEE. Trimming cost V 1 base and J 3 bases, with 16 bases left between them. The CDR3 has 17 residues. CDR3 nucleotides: TGTGCCAGCAGCGTATTTGCAGGGGCCCTTCCTAATGAAAAACTGTTTTTT. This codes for CASSVFAGALPNEKLFF.

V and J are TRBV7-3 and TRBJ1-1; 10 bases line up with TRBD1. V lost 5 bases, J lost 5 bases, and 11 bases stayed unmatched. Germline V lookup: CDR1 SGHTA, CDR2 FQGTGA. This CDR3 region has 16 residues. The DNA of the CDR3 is TGTGCCAGCAGCAAACGATCGGGACAGGGGTTAACTGAAGCTTTCTTT. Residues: CASSKRSGQGLTEAFF.

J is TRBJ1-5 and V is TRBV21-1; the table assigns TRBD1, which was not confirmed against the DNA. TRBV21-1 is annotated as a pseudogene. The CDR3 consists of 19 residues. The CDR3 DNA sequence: TGTGCCAGCAGCAAAGGGAGGGGACAGGGGGCGGTTAATGATCAGCCCCAGCATTTT. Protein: CASSKGRGQGAVNDQPQHF.

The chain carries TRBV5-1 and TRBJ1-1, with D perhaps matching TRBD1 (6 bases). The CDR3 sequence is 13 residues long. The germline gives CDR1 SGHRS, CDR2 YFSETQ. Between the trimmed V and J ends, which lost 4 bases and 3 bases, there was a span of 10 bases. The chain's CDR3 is CASSDSGDTEAFF. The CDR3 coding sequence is TGCGCCAGCAGCGATTCAGGGGACACTGAAGCTTTCTTT.

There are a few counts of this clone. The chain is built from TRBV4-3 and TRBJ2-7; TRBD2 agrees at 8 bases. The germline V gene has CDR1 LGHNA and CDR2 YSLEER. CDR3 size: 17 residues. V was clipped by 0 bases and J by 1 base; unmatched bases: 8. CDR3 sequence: CASSQETSGLASYEQYF. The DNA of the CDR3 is TGCGCCAGCAGCCAAGAAACTAGCGGTCTCGCATCCTACGAGCAGTACTTC.

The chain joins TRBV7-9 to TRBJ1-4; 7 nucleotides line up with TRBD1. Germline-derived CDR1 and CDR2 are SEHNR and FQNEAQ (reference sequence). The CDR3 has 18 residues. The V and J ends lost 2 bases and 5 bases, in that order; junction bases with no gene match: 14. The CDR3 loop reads CASSLFAGGLKRNEKLFF. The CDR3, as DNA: TGTGCCAGCAGCTTATTCGCAGGGGGTTTGAAAAGGAATGAAAAACTGTTTTTT.

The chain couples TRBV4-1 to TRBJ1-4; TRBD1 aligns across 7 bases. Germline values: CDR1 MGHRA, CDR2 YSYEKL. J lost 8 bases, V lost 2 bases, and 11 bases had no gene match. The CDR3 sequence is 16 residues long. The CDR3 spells CASSQRLWAGGEKLFF. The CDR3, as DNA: TGCGCCAGCAGCCAACGCCTGTGGGCAGGGGGAGAAAAACTGTTTTTT.

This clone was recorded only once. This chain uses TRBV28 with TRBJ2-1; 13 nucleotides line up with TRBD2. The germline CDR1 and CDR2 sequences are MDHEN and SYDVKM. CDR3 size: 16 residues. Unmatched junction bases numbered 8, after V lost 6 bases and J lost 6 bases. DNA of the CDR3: TGTGCCAGCAGCAGACCCGGACTAGCGGGAGTCAATGAGCAGTTCTTC. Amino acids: CASSRPGLAGVNEQFF. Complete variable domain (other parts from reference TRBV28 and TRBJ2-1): DVKVTQSSRYLVKRTGEKVFLECVQDMDHENMFWYRQDPGLGLRLIYFSYDVKMKEKGDIPEGYSVSREKKERFSLILESASTNQTSMYLCASSRPGLAGVNEQFFGPGTRLTVL.

CDR3 protein: CAWSRNVGAYQPQHF. The DNA of the CDR3 is TGTGCCTGGAGCCGTAATGTGGGCGCATATCAGCCCCAGCATTTT. The rearrangement joins TRBV30 to TRBJ1-5; D gene uncertain. The CDR3 spans 15 residues. The V gene lost 3 bases and the J gene lost 5 bases, with 17 bases spanning the gap. Per germline, CDR1 GTSNPN and CDR2 SVGIG (reference sequence). Based on the CDR3 plus reference TRBV30 and TRBJ1-5, the full variable domain is SQTIHQWPATLVQPVGSPLSLECTVEGTSNPNLYWYRQAAGRGLQLLFYSVGIGQISSEVPQNLSASRPQDRQFILSSKKLLLSDSGFYLCAWSRNVGAYQPQHFGDGTRLSIL.

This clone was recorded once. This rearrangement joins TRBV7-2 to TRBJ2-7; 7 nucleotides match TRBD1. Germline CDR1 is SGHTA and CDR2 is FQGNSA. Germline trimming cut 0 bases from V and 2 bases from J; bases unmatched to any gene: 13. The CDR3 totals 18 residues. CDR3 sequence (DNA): TGTGCCAGCAGCTTAGCAAGGACAGGCAAGTCCCGGCCCTACGAGCAGTACTTC. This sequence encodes CASSLARTGKSRPYEQYF.

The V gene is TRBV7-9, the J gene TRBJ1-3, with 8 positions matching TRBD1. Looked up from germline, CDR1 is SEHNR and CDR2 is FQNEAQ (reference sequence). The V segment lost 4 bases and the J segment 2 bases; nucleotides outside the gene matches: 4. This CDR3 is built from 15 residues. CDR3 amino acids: CASSSTGQAGNTIYF. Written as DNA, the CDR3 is TGTGCCAGCAGCTCGACGGGACAGGCTGGAAACACCATATATTTT.

DNA for the CDR3: TGTGCCAGCAGTGAAGACATTGGGGCTTCGAGTCAGCCCCAGCATTTT. The encoded protein is CASSEDIGASSQPQHF. This sequence joins TRBV2 and TRBJ1-5, with TRBD1 as a possible D gene (5 bases). The CDR3 extends over 16 amino acids. Trimming took off 1 base at V and 6 bases at J, with 16 bases between the two ends. Germline CDR1 reads SNHLY; CDR2 reads FYNNEI. Together with reference TRBV2 and TRBJ1-5, the CDR3 gives the full variable domain: EPEVTQTPSHQVTQMGQEVILRCVPISNHLYFYWYRQILGQKVEFLVSFYNNEISEKSEIFDDQFSVERPDGSNFTLKIRSTKLEDSAMYFCASSEDIGASSQPQHFGDGTRLSIL.

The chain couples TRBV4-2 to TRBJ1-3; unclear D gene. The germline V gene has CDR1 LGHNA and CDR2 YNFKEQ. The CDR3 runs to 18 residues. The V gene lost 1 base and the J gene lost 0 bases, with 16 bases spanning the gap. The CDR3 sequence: CASSQVGRIRASGNTIYF. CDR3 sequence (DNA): TGTGCCAGCAGCCAAGTCGGGAGGATCAGAGCCTCTGGAAACACCATATATTTT.

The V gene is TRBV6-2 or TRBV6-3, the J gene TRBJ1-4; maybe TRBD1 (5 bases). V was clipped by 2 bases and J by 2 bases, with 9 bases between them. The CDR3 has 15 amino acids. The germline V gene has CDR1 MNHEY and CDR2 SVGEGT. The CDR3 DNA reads TGTGCCAGCAGTTACGGGCCAGGGACTAATGAAAAACTGTTTTTT. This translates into CASSYGPGTNEKLFF.

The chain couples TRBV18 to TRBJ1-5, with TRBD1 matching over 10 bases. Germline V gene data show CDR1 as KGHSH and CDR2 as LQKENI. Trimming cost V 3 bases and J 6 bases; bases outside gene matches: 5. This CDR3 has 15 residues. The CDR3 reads CASSPGWDRGQPQHF. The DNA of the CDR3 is TGTGCCAGCTCACCGGGGTGGGACAGGGGTCAGCCCCAGCATTTT.

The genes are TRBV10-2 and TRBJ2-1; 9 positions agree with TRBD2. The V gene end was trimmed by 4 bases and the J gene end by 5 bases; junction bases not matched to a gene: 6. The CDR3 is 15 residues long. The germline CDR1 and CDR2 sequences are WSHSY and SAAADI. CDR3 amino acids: CASSGDSGGNNEQFF. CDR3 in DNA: TGCGCCAGCAGTGGAGATAGCGGGGGCAACAATGAGCAGTTCTTC.

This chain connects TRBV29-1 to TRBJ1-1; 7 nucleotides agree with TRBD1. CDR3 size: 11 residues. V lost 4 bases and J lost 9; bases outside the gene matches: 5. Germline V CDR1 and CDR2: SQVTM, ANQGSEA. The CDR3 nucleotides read TGCAGCGTTGTTGGACAGGCGAAAGCTTTCTTT. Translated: CSVVGQAKAFF.

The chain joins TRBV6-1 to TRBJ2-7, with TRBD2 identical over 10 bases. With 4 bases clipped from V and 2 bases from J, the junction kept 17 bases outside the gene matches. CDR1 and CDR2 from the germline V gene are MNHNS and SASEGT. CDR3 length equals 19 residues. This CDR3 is CASSGPGTSGTMGTYEQYF. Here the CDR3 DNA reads TGTGCCAGCAGTGGACCCGGTACTAGCGGGACTATGGGCACCTACGAGCAGTACTTC.

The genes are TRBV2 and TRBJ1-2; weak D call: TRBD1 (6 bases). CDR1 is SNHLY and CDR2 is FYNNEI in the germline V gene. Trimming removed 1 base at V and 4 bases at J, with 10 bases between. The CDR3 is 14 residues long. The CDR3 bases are TGTGCCAGCAGTGAAGGACAGGCAGCCTATGGCTACACCTTC. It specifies CASSEGQAAYGYTF.